This is a list of T cell receptor beta chains from one sample in a study of control samples from healthy donors and cancer patients. TCRdb's table, derived via immunoSEQ multiplex PCR, lists solely in-frame clones and lacks some. This table holds approximately 150,000 clones, 85% to 95% found once. Input material: blood. Source of these receptors: a woman between 18 and 29 years old in good health. Each CDR3 is given with its conserved first and last residue. D genes are given only for firm matches. The size field is filled for only some rows; it gives once, few, many or a size class.

J: TRBJ2-5
V: TRBV5-1
size: .
D: .
DNA: TGCGCCAGCAGCTTGGAATGGGCTAGTGGGACCCAGTACTTC
CDR3: CASSLEWASGTQYF

J: TRBJ2-3
V: TRBV3-1/TRBV3-2
size: .
D: .
DNA: TGTGCCAGCAGCCGGGGAGTTCGGGGTACAGATACGCAGTATTTT
CDR3: CASSRGVRGTDTQYF

J: TRBJ1-2
V: TRBV11-3
size: .
D: TRBD1
DNA: TGTGCCAGCAGGGAGAAGGACAGGGGCTATGGCTACACCTTC
CDR3: CASREKDRGYGYTF

J: TRBJ2-5
V: TRBV5-4
size: .
D: .
DNA: TGTGCCAGCAGCTCCAGTGAGACCCAGTACTTC
CDR3: CASSSSETQYF

J: TRBJ1-1
V: TRBV27
size: .
D: .
DNA: TGTGCCAGCAGTTTGTACGGAGCCGCACTGGGTAACACTGAAGCTTTCTTT
CDR3: CASSLYGAALGNTEAFF

J: TRBJ1-1
V: TRBV6-5
size: .
D: .
DNA: TGTGCCAGCAGTTACACGGGACCGCCTTTAAACACTGAAGCTTTCTTT
CDR3: CASSYTGPPLNTEAFF

J: TRBJ2-1
V: TRBV27
size: .
D: TRBD2
DNA: TGTGCCAGCAGTTTATCACCGGGAGGCTTTGGGATTGAGCAGTTCTTC
CDR3: CASSLSPGGFGIEQFF

J: TRBJ2-2
V: TRBV11-2
size: .
D: TRBD2
DNA: TGTGCCAGCAGCCGAAAGGGGCTAGCGGCGAACACCGGGGAGCTGTTTTTT
CDR3: CASSRKGLAANTGELFF

J: TRBJ2-5
V: TRBV12-3/TRBV12-4
size: .
D: .
DNA: TGTGCCAGCAGTTCTTCAGAGACCCAGTACTTC
CDR3: CASSSSETQYF

J: TRBJ1-6
V: TRBV5-1
size: .
D: .
DNA: TGCGCCAGCAGCTTGGGGGGGACCTATAATTCACCCCTCCACTTT
CDR3: CASSLGGTYNSPLHF

J: TRBJ1-5
V: TRBV5-6
size: .
D: .
DNA: TGTGCCAGCAGCTTTGGTACAGGCAATCAGCCCCAGCATTTT
CDR3: CASSFGTGNQPQHF

J: TRBJ2-3
V: TRBV7-3
size: few
D: .
DNA: TGTGCCAGCAGCTTAAGTATAGAGGATACGCAGTATTTT
CDR3: CASSLSIEDTQYF

J: TRBJ2-2
V: TRBV6-4
size: .
D: .
DNA: TGTGCCAGCAGTGAGGAGGCTCTCACCGGGGAGCTGTTTTTT
CDR3: CASSEEALTGELFF

J: TRBJ1-1
V: TRBV28
size: .
D: .
DNA: TGTGCCAGCAGTTTATCCGACACTGAAGCTTTCTTT
CDR3: CASSLSDTEAFF

J: TRBJ2-3
V: TRBV2
size: .
D: .
DNA: TGTGCCAGCATCATCAGGGGCTTTGCACAAGATACGCAGTATTTT
CDR3: CASIIRGFAQDTQYF

J: TRBJ1-1
V: TRBV6-5
size: .
D: .
DNA: TGTGCCAGCAGTTACGTGGGAATGAACACTGAAGCTTTCTTT
CDR3: CASSYVGMNTEAFF

J: TRBJ1-6
V: TRBV10-2
size: .
D: .
DNA: TGCGCCAGCAGTGATGCAGATTCACCCCTCCACTTT
CDR3: CASSDADSPLHF

J: TRBJ1-1
V: TRBV5-6
size: .
D: .
DNA: TGTGCCAGCAGCTTGGTTGGACTGGCCCCTTTTGAAGCTTTCTTT
CDR3: CASSLVGLAPFEAFF

J: TRBJ1-3
V: TRBV2
size: .
D: .
DNA: TGTGCCAGCAGTGAACGGCAGTTGACTGGAAACACCATATATTTT
CDR3: CASSERQLTGNTIYF

J: TRBJ1-3
V: TRBV4-1
size: .
D: .
DNA: TGCGCCAGCAGCCCAGGCCCCCACAGGGAGTCTGGAAACACCATATATTTT
CDR3: CASSPGPHRESGNTIYF

J: TRBJ2-2
V: TRBV7-9
size: once
D: TRBD1
DNA: TGTGCCAGCAGCTTAGCGGGACAGAGTAACACCGGGGAGCTGTTTTTT
CDR3: CASSLAGQSNTGELFF

J: TRBJ2-7
V: TRBV24-1
size: .
D: .
DNA: TGTGCCACCAGTGATTTTAGCAGAACTGGATCCTACGAGCAGTACTTC
CDR3: CATSDFSRTGSYEQYF

J: TRBJ1-2
V: TRBV28
size: .
D: TRBD1
DNA: TGTGCCAGCAGGGCCTCACAGGGGTATGGCTACACCTTC
CDR3: CASRASQGYGYTF

J: TRBJ2-1
V: TRBV23-1
size: .
D: TRBD1
DNA: TGCGCCAGCGCGGACAGGGGGCACTGCGATGAGCAGTTCTTC
CDR3: CASADRGHCDEQFF

J: TRBJ1-2
V: TRBV11-2
size: .
D: .
DNA: TGTGCCAGCAGCTTAGGCTTCGGGTATGGCTACACCTTC
CDR3: CASSLGFGYGYTF

J: TRBJ2-5
V: TRBV7-2
size: .
D: .
DNA: TGTGCCAGCAGCTCCCAGTACCAAGAGACCCAGTACTTC
CDR3: CASSSQYQETQYF

J: TRBJ1-4
V: TRBV11-3
size: few
D: TRBD1
DNA: TGTGCCAGCAGCTCATTGGACAGGGAGGGGGAAAAACTGTTTTTT
CDR3: CASSSLDREGEKLFF

J: TRBJ2-1
V: TRBV21-1
size: .
D: .
DNA: TGTGCCAGCAGCCCCCGGGACAGGGAGGACAATGAGCAGTTCTTC
CDR3: CASSPRDREDNEQFF

J: TRBJ2-3
V: TRBV6-4
size: .
D: .
DNA: TGTGCCAGTTCCGACGGTCCAAGCACAGATACGCAGTATTTT
CDR3: CASSDGPSTDTQYF

J: TRBJ1-1
V: TRBV7-2
size: once
D: .
DNA: TGTGCCAGCAGCTTAGGTGAGAACACTGAAGCTTTCTTT
CDR3: CASSLGENTEAFF

J: TRBJ1-1
V: TRBV10-2
size: .
D: .
DNA: TGCGCCAGCAGTGGCCCCTACCTCTCGACAGCGAACACTGAAGCTTTCTTT
CDR3: CASSGPYLSTANTEAFF

J: TRBJ1-1
V: TRBV7-3
size: .
D: TRBD1
DNA: TGTGCCAGCAGCTTCGGACAGGGGATATCTGAAGCTTTCTTT
CDR3: CASSFGQGISEAFF

J: TRBJ2-1
V: TRBV3-1/TRBV3-2
size: .
D: .
DNA: TGTGCCAGCAGCCATAGTCGGTCCGATGAGCAGTTCTTC
CDR3: CASSHSRSDEQFF

J: TRBJ2-1
V: TRBV13
size: .
D: .
DNA: TGTGCCAGCAGCTCGGGCGGCCTCCCCCAGGGTGAGCAGTTCTTC
CDR3: CASSSGGLPQGEQFF

J: TRBJ2-6
V: TRBV12-5
size: .
D: .
DNA: TGTGCTAGTGTGTATAGTATGAATTCTGGGGCCAACGTCCTGACTTTC
CDR3: CASVYSMNSGANVLTF

J: TRBJ2-3
V: TRBV21-1
size: .
D: .
DNA: TGTGCCAGCAGCTCTGGACTAGCGGGGAGCACAGATACGCAGTATTTT
CDR3: CASSSGLAGSTDTQYF

J: TRBJ1-4
V: TRBV15
size: .
D: .
DNA: TGTGCCACCAGCGCCGGTTTCAATGAAAAACTGTTTTTT
CDR3: CATSAGFNEKLFF

J: TRBJ1-3
V: TRBV18
size: .
D: .
DNA: TGTGCCAGCTCACCAGCGGGCGGGGACCCGTATTTT
CDR3: CASSPAGGDPYF

J: TRBJ1-1
V: TRBV6-5
size: .
D: .
DNA: TGTGCCAGCAGCCTCAGGGTTAAGAACACTGAAGCTTTCTTT
CDR3: CASSLRVKNTEAFF

J: TRBJ1-2
V: TRBV11-2
size: .
D: TRBD1
DNA: TGTGCCAGTAGCCCCAGACAGGGGATTTATGGCTACACCTTC
CDR3: CASSPRQGIYGYTF

J: TRBJ1-2
V: TRBV18
size: .
D: .
DNA: TGTGCCAGCTCACGAATTACAGGGCAGAATGGCTACACCTTC
CDR3: CASSRITGQNGYTF

J: TRBJ1-5
V: TRBV11-2
size: .
D: .
DNA: TGTGCCAGCAGCTTAGCAATCGGGGCCCAGCCCCAGCATTTT
CDR3: CASSLAIGAQPQHF

J: TRBJ2-3
V: TRBV3-1/TRBV3-2
size: .
D: TRBD2
DNA: TGTGCCAGCAGCCAAGGGACTAGTGCGGCAGATACGCAGTATTTT
CDR3: CASSQGTSAADTQYF

J: TRBJ2-7
V: TRBV18
size: .
D: .
DNA: TGTGCCAGCTCACCAGGGGCGGTTTTAGGCTACGAGCAGTACTTC
CDR3: CASSPGAVLGYEQYF

J: TRBJ1-1
V: TRBV5-6
size: .
D: .
DNA: TGTGCCAGCAGCTTGAGACATGAAGCTTTCTTT
CDR3: CASSLRHEAFF

J: TRBJ2-3
V: TRBV6-2/TRBV6-3
size: .
D: TRBD2
DNA: TGTGCCAGCAGTTGGCCCAGGGAAGGAACTAGCGGAAGCACAGATACGCAGTATTTT
CDR3: CASSWPREGTSGSTDTQYF

J: TRBJ1-4
V: TRBV3-1/TRBV3-2
size: .
D: TRBD1
DNA: TGTGCCAGCAGCCTTCAACCGGGACAGGGAGGAAGGAAACTGTTTTTT
CDR3: CASSLQPGQGGRKLFF

J: TRBJ1-2
V: TRBV18
size: .
D: .
DNA: TGTGCCAGCTCACCGACAGCGAGCTATGGCTACACCTTC
CDR3: CASSPTASYGYTF